In its sample, the clone carrying this T cell receptor beta chain was seen many times. The record originates from a study of T cells of healthy individuals. This CDR3 spans 13 amino acids. Trimming cost V 6 bases and J 6 bases, with 12 bases left between them. CDR1 is ENHRY and CDR2 is SYGVKD in the germline V gene. TCRdb reprocessed the 5' RACE reads via MiXCR and lists one record per CDR3 protein. This sample carries 60,000 to 70,000 distinct CDR3 sequences, 16% of them seen once, and the ten largest clones take roughly 4.7%. The clonotype was recovered from a human donor in good health. The chain carries TRBV10-3 and TRBJ2-1; weak D call: TRBD2 (6 bases). The CDR3 region is CAIRGGEGNEQFF. Here the CDR3 DNA reads TGTGCCATCAGGGGAGGAGAGGGCAATGAGCAGTTCTTC.